Sequencing of this T cell receptor (beta chain) was carried out in a study of Ad26.COV2.S vaccination and SARS-CoV-2 variants. Whole-study context: Donor joined the COV1001 Ad26.COV2.S trial arm. Donor got 5x10^10 or 1x10^11 viral particles of Ad26.COV2.S. Study-level results: There was a possibility that the TCR breadth and depth analyses underestimated total T cell responses.

A remark on this clone: The antigen is not known.

Treatment: some 20 received Ad26.COV2.S at low or high dose, single or two shots; 5 received placebo; per-sample allocation not given. Sampling was performed 63 days after the first vaccine or placebo injection. In Boston, the donor was an adult between 18-55 years of age. CDR3 length equals 15 residues. From germline, CDR1 is ENHRY and CDR2 SYGVKD. V shed 3 bases and J shed 0 bases, with 12 bases lying between them. Measured with immunoSEQ multiplex PCR; TCRdb has only the in-frame clones, and not every one. This table has around 450,000 clones, about 92% appearing once. The source of this sequence is a person between 18 and 59 years old who received the Ad26.COV2.S COVID-19 vaccine or a placebo. The J gene is TRBJ2-7, the V gene TRBV10-3; D may be TRBD2 (6 bases). Sequenced material: peripheral blood, taken in a trial of Ad26.COV2.S vaccine versus placebo. The CDR3: CAISDWGLSSYEQYF. Here the CDR3 DNA reads TGTGCCATCAGTGATTGGGGACTGTCCTCCTACGAGCAGTACTTC.